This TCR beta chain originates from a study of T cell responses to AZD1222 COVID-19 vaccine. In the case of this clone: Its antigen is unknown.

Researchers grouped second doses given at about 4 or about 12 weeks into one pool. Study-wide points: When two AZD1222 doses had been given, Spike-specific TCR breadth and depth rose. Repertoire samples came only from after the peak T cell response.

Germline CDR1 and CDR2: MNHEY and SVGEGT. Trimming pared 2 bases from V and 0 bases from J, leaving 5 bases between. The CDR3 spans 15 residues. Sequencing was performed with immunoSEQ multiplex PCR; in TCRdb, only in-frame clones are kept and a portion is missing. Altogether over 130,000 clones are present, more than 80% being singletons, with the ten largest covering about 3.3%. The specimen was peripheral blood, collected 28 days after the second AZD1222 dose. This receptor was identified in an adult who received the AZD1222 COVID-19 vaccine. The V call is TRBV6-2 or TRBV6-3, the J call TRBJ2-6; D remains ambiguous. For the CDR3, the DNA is TGTGCCAGCAGTTACAAGGACTCTGGGGCCAACGTCCTGACTTTC. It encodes CASSYKDSGANVLTF.